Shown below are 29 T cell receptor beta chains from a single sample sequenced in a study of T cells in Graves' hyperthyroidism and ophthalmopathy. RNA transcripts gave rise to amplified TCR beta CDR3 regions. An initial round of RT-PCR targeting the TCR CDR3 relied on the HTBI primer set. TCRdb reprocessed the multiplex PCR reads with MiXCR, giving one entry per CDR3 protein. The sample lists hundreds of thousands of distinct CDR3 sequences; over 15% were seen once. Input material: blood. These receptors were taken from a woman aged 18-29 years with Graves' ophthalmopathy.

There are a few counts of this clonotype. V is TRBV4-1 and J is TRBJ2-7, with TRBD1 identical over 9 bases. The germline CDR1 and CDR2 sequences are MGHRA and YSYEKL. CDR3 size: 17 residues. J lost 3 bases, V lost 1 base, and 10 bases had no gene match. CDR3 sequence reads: CASSQGPGTGNLYEQYF. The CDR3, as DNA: TGCGCCAGCAGCCAAGGCCCCGGGACAGGGAACCTCTACGAGCAGTACTTC.

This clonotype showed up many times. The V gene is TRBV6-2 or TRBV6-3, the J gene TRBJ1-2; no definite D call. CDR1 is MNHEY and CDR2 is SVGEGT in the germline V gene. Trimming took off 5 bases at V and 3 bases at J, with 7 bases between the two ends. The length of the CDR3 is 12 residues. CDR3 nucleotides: TGTGCCAGCAGTGCCGGGGACTATGGCTACACCTTC. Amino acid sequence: CASSAGDYGYTF.

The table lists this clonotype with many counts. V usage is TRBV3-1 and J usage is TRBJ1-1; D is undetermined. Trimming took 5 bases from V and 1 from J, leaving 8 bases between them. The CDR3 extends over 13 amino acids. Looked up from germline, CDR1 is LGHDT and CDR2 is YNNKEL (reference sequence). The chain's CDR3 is CASSTVGNTEAFF. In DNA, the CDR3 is TGTGCCAGCAGCACAGTGGGGAACACTGAAGCTTTCTTT.

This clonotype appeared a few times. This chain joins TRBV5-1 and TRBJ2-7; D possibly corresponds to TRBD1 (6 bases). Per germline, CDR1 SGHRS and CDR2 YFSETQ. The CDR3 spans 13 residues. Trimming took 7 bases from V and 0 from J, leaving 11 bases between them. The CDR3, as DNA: TGCGCCAGCTACCGGGACACCTCCTACGAGCAGTACTTC. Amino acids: CASYRDTSYEQYF.

The CDR3 region is CASSQEIVATGGATSGANVLTF. The CDR3 DNA sequence: TGCGCCAGCAGCCAAGAAATAGTCGCCACGGGCGGTGCCACATCTGGGGCCAACGTCCTGACTTTC. V and J are TRBV4-3 and TRBJ2-6; D gene ambiguous. The CDR3 runs to 22 residues. With 0 bases removed from V and 1 base from J, the gap between germline ends came to 25 bases. The V gene's germline CDR1 is LGHNA and CDR2 YSLEER.

The CDR3 DNA reads as TGTGCCAGCAGTTTATCAGGTGCCGGGGAGCTGTTTTTT. Translating gives CASSLSGAGELFF. This chain links TRBV27 with TRBJ2-2; no clear D. Germline CDR1 reads MNHEY; CDR2 reads SMNVEV (reference sequence). This CDR3 has 13 amino acids. Trimming took 0 bases from V and 6 from J, leaving 5 bases between them.

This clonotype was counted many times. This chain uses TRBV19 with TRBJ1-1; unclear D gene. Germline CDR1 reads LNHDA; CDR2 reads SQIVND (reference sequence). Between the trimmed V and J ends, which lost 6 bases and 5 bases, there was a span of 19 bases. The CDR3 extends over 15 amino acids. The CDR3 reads CASSDWTDESTEAFF. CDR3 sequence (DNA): TGTGCCAGTAGCGACTGGACGGACGAGAGTACTGAAGCTTTCTTT.

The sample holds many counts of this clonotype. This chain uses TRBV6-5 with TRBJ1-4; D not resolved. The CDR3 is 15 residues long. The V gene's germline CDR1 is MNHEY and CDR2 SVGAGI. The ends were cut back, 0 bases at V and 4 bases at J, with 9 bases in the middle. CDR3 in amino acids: CASSYSAGFNEKLFF. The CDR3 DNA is TGTGCCAGCAGTTACTCGGCCGGGTTTAATGAAAAACTGTTTTTT.

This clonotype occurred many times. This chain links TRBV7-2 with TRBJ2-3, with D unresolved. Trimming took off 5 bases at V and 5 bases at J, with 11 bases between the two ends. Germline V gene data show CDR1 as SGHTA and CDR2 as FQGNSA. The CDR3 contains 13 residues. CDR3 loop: CASSTTVGDTQYF. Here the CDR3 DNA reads TGTGCCAGCAGCACAACCGTTGGAGATACGCAGTATTTT.

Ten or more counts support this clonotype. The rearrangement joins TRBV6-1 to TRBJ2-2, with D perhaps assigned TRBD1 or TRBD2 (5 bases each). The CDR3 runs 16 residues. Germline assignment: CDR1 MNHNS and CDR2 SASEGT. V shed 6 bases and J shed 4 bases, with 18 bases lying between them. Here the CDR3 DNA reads TGTGCCAGCAGGCATAAGAGGGGCCGTATCACCGGGGAGCTGTTTTTT. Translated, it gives CASRHKRGRITGELFF.

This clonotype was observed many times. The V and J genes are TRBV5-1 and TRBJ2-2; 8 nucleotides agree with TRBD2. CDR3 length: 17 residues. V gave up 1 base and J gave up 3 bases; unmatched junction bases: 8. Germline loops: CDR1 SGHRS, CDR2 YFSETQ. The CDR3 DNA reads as TGCGCCAGCAGCTTGTGGCCGGGACTAGTGCACACCGGGGAGCTGTTTTTT. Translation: CASSLWPGLVHTGELFF.

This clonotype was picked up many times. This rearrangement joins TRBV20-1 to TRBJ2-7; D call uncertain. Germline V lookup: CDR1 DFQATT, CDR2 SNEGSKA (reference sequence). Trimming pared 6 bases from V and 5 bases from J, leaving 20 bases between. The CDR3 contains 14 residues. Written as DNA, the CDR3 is TGCAGTGCCAGAACTTCCGGCATTGATAACGAGCAGTACTTC. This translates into CSARTSGIDNEQYF.

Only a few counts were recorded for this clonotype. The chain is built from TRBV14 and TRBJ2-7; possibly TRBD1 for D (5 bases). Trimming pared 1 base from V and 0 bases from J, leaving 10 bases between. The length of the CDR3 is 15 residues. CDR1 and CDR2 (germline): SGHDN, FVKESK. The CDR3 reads CASSQVGHGSYEQYF. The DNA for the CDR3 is TGTGCCAGCAGCCAAGTAGGACACGGCTCCTACGAGCAGTACTTC.

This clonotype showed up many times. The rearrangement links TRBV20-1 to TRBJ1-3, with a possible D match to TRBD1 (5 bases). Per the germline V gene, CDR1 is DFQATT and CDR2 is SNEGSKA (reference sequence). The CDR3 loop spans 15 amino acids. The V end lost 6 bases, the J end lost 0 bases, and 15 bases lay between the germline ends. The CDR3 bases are TGCAGTGCCCCCGACAGCAGGAACTCTGGAAACACCATATATTTT. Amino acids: CSAPDSRNSGNTIYF.

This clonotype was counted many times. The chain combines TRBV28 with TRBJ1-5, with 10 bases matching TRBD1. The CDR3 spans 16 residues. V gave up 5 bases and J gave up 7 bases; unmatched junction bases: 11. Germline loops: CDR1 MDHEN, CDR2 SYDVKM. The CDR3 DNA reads TGTGCCAGCAGTCCCCGGACAGGGGGAAGTCGGCAGCCCCAGCATTTT. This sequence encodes CASSPRTGGSRQPQHF.

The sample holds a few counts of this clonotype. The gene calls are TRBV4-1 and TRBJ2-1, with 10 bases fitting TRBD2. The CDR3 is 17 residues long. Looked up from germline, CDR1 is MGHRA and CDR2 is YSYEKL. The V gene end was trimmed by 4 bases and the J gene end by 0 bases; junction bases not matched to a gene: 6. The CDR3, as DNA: TGCGCCAGCAGCCTTTCGGGACTAGCGAGCTCCTACAATGAGCAGTTCTTC. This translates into CASSLSGLASSYNEQFF.

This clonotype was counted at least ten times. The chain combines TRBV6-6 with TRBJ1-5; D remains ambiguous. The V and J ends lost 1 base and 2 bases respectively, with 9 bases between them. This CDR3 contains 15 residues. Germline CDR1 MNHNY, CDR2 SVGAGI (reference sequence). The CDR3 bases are TGTGCCAGCAGTTACTATCACGGCGGCAATCAGCCCCAGCATTTT. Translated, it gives CASSYYHGGNQPQHF.

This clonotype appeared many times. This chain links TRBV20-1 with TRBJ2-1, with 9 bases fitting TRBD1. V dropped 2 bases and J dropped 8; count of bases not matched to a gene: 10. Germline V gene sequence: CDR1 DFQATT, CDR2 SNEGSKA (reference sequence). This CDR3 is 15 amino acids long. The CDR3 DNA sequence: TGCAGTGCTAGAAGAGCGGACAGGGGTAGTTATGAGCAGTTCTTC. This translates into CSARRADRGSYEQFF.

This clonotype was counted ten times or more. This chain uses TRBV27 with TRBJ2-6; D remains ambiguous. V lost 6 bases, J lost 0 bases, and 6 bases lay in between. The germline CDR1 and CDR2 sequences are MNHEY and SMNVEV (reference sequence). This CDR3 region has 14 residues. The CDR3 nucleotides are TGTGCCAGCAGCGAGTTCTCTGGGGCCAACGTCCTGACTTTC. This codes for CASSEFSGANVLTF.

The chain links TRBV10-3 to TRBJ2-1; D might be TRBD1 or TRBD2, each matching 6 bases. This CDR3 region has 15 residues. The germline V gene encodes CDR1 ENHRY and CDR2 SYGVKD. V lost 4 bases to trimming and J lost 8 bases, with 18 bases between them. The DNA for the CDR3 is TGTGCCATCAGTGCCTCTAGCGTGACAGGCCATGAGCAGTTCTTC. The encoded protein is CAISASSVTGHEQFF.

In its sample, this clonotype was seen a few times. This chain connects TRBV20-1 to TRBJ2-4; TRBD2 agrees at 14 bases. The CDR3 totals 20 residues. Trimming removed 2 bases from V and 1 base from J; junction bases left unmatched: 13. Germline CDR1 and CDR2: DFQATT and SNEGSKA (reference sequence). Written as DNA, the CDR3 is TGCAGTGCTAGACACGGACTAGCGGGAGGACCTAGAACCGCCAAAAACATTCAGTACTTC. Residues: CSARHGLAGGPRTAKNIQYF.

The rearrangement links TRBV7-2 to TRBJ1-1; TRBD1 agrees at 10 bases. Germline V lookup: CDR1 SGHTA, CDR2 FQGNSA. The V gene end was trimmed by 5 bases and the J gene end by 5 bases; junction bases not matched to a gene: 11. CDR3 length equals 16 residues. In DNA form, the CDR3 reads TGTGCCAGCAGCCCTAGACAGGGGGCGCGGATAACTGAAGCTTTCTTT. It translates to CASSPRQGARITEAFF.

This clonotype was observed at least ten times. The CDR3 bases are TGTGCCAGCAGCCCAGGACTAGCGGGAGCCCCCTACGAGCAGTACTTC. Protein product: CASSPGLAGAPYEQYF. The chain combines TRBV3-2 with TRBJ2-7; no DNA check was done on the table's D call, TRBD2. TRBV3-2 is listed as a pseudogene. CDR3 size: 16 residues.

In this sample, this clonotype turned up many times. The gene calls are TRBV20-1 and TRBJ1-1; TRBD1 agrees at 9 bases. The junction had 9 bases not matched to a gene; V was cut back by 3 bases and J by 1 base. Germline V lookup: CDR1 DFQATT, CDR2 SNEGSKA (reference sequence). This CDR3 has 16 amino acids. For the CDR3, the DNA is TGCAGTGCTAGGGTGGGACAGGGATCCCCGAACACTGAAGCTTTCTTT. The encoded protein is CSARVGQGSPNTEAFF.

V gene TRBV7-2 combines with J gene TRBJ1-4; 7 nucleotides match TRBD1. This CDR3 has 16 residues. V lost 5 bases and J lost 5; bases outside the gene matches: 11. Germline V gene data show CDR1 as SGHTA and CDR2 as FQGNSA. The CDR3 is CASSTPRDRRNEKLFF. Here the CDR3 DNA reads TGTGCCAGCAGCACACCTCGGGACAGAAGAAATGAAAAACTGTTTTTT.

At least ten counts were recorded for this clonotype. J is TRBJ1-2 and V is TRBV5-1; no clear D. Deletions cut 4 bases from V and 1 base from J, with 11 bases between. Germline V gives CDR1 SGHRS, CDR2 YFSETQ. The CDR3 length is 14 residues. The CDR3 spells CASSRRDRNYGYTF. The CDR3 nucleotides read TGCGCCAGCAGCCGGAGGGATCGTAACTATGGCTACACCTTC.

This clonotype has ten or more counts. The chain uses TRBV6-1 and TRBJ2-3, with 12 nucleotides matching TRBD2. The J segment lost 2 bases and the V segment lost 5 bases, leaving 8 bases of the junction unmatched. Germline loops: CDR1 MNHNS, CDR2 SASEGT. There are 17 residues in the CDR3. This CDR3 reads CASSNLASGGDTDTQYF. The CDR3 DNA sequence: TGTGCCAGCAGTAATCTCGCTAGCGGGGGGGACACAGATACGCAGTATTTT.

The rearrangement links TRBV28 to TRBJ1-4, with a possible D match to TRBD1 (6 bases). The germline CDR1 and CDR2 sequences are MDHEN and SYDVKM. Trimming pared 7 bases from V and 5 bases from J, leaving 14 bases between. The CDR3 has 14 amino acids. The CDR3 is CASTAGQQNEKLFF. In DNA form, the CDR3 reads TGTGCCAGCACCGCCGGACAGCAGAATGAAAAACTGTTTTTT.

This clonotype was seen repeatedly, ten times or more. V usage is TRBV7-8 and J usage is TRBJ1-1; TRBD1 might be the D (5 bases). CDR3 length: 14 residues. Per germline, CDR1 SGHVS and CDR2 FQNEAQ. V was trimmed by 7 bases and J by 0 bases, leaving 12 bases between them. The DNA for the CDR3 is TGTGCCAGCAACCCTTGGGGGGTGAACACTGAAGCTTTCTTT. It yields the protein CASNPWGVNTEAFF.